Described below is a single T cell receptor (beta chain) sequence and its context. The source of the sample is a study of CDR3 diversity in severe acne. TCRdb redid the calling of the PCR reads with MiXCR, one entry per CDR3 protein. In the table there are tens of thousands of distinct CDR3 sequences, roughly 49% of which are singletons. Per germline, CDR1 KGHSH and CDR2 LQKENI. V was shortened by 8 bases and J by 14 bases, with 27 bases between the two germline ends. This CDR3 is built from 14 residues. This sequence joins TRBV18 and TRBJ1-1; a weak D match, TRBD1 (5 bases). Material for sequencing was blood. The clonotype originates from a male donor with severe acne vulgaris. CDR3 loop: CASTGDGTRTVAFF. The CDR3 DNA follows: TGTGCCAGCACTGGGGACGGGACGAGGACTGTAGCCTTCTTT.